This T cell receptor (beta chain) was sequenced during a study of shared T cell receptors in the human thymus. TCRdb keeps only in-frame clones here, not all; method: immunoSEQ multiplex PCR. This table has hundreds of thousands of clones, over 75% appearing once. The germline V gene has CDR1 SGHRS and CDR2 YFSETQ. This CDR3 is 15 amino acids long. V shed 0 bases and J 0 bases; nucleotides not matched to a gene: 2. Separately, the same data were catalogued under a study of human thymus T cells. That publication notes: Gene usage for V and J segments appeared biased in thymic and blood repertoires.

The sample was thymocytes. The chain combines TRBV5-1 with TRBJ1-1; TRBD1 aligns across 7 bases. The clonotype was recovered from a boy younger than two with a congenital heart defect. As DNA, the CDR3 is TGCGCCAGCAGCTTGGAGGGGGCCCTGAACACTGAAGCTTTCTTT. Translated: CASSLEGALNTEAFF. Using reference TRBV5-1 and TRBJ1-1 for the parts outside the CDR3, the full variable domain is KAGVTQTPRYLIKTRGQQVTLSCSPISGHRSVSWYQQTPGQGLQFLFEYFSETQRNKGNFPGRFSGRQFSNSRSEMNVSTLELGDSALYLCASSLEGALNTEAFFGQGTRLTVV.